Listed below are T cell receptor beta chains from one sample, sequenced in a study of identical twins. TCRdb re-derived calls from the 5' RACE reads in MiXCR, one entry per CDR3 protein. The sample has a few hundred thousand distinct CDR3 sequences, about 8.3% seen once. This same sample was also part of a study on yellow fever vaccine responses in identical twins.

Sequencing was done on a sample of CD8+ T cells sorted from blood. All receptors come from a woman aged 18-30 years in good health. Both conserved end residues are part of each CDR3. A D gene is named only where the DNA matches it firmly. Size values are once, few and many counts, or a class for expanded clones, and some rows have none.

j_call: TRBJ2-3
clone_size: many
v_call: TRBV15
d_call: -
cdr3_nt: TGTGCCACCAGCATGCTGGGATTCACAGATACGCAGTATTTT
cdr3_aa: CATSMLGFTDTQYF

j_call: TRBJ2-7
clone_size: few
v_call: TRBV9
d_call: -
cdr3_nt: TGTGCCAGCAGCGGGGACCCCCCCTACGAGCAGTACTTC
cdr3_aa: CASSGDPPYEQYF

j_call: TRBJ2-3
clone_size: few
v_call: TRBV7-9
d_call: TRBD2
cdr3_nt: TGTGCCAGCAGCTTCCTAGCGGGAGGGCACACAGATACGCAGTATTTT
cdr3_aa: CASSFLAGGHTDTQYF

j_call: TRBJ2-7
clone_size: -
v_call: TRBV20-1
d_call: -
cdr3_nt: TGCAGTGCTAGAAATCGGGAGCGGGCGAGCTACGAGCAGTACTTC
cdr3_aa: CSARNRERASYEQYF

j_call: TRBJ2-5
clone_size: -
v_call: TRBV4-1
d_call: -
cdr3_nt: TGCGCCAGTCGCTTTAACAGGGTTCAAGAGACCCAGTACTTC
cdr3_aa: CASRFNRVQETQYF

j_call: TRBJ2-7
clone_size: few
v_call: TRBV27
d_call: TRBD2
cdr3_nt: TGTGCCAGCAGCACCGGGAGGTCCTACGAGCAGTACTTC
cdr3_aa: CASSTGRSYEQYF

j_call: TRBJ2-7
clone_size: many
v_call: TRBV7-2
d_call: -
cdr3_nt: TGTGCCAGCGACACAGGTCGGGGGGAGCAGTACTTC
cdr3_aa: CASDTGRGEQYF

j_call: TRBJ2-1
clone_size: many
v_call: TRBV10-3
d_call: -
cdr3_nt: TGTGGCACCGGGGCCTCCTACAATGAGCAGTTCTTC
cdr3_aa: CGTGASYNEQFF

j_call: TRBJ2-3
clone_size: few
v_call: TRBV11-1
d_call: -
cdr3_nt: TGTGCCAGCAGCTTAGCGGTACCGCCGGATACGCAGTATTTT
cdr3_aa: CASSLAVPPDTQYF

j_call: TRBJ2-1
clone_size: -
v_call: TRBV9
d_call: TRBD2
cdr3_nt: TGTGCCAGCAGCGAGGGACTACCATACAATGAGCAGTTCTTC
cdr3_aa: CASSEGLPYNEQFF

j_call: TRBJ2-2
clone_size: -
v_call: TRBV6-2/TRBV6-3
d_call: -
cdr3_nt: TGTGCCAGCAGTTACCCCCGGCAAAACACCGGGGAGCTGTTTTTT
cdr3_aa: CASSYPRQNTGELFF

j_call: TRBJ2-7
clone_size: -
v_call: TRBV2
d_call: -
cdr3_nt: TGTGCCAGCAGTGAAACTAGACCGCGATCCTACGAGCAGTACTTC
cdr3_aa: CASSETRPRSYEQYF

j_call: TRBJ2-1
clone_size: -
v_call: TRBV6-2/TRBV6-3
d_call: -
cdr3_nt: TGTGCCAGCAGTGGGTGGGGGGCCTTCAATGAGCAGTTCTTC
cdr3_aa: CASSGWGAFNEQFF

j_call: TRBJ1-6
clone_size: -
v_call: TRBV12-3/TRBV12-4
d_call: TRBD1
cdr3_nt: TGTGCCAGCAGACGACAGGGTTTAGGATCACCCCTCCACTTT
cdr3_aa: CASRRQGLGSPLHF

j_call: TRBJ2-1
clone_size: few
v_call: TRBV2
d_call: -
cdr3_nt: TGTGCCAACAAGCTGATAGCGTCCTACAATGAGCAGTTCTTC
cdr3_aa: CANKLIASYNEQFF

j_call: TRBJ2-3
clone_size: -
v_call: TRBV27
d_call: -
cdr3_nt: TGTGCCAGCAGTTCCCCGACAAGGACAGATACGCAGTATTTT
cdr3_aa: CASSSPTRTDTQYF

j_call: TRBJ2-5
clone_size: few
v_call: TRBV7-2
d_call: -
cdr3_nt: TGTGCCAGCAGCGCGAGTTGGGACTGGCGGGAGACCCAGTACTTC
cdr3_aa: CASSASWDWRETQYF

j_call: TRBJ2-1
clone_size: few
v_call: TRBV11-2
d_call: -
cdr3_nt: TGTGCCAGCAGCTTAATCGGCGGTACCTTAGATTCAGATTACAATGAGCAGTTCTTC
cdr3_aa: CASSLIGGTLDSDYNEQFF

j_call: TRBJ1-2
clone_size: few
v_call: TRBV7-9
d_call: TRBD1
cdr3_nt: TGTGCCAGCAGCCCCAGCGGGACAGGGGAAATCCTATATGGCTACACCTTC
cdr3_aa: CASSPSGTGEILYGYTF

j_call: TRBJ2-7
clone_size: few
v_call: TRBV6-9
d_call: TRBD2
cdr3_nt: TGTGCCAGCAGTTATCAGAAGCGGGAAGTTGCAAGCTCCTACGAGCAGTACTTC
cdr3_aa: CASSYQKREVASSYEQYF

j_call: TRBJ2-1
clone_size: many
v_call: TRBV12-3/TRBV12-4
d_call: -
cdr3_nt: TGTGCCAGCAGAGAGGGGGGGGAGCAGTTCTTC
cdr3_aa: CASREGGEQFF

j_call: TRBJ2-2
clone_size: many
v_call: TRBV12-3/TRBV12-4
d_call: -
cdr3_nt: TGTGCCAGCACCCTCTCGGATGGGTACACCGGGGAGCTGTTTTTT
cdr3_aa: CASTLSDGYTGELFF

j_call: TRBJ2-1
clone_size: many
v_call: TRBV10-3
d_call: TRBD1
cdr3_nt: TGTGCCGCCTCGTACATCTCACAGGGGGTGAATGAGCAGTTCTTC
cdr3_aa: CAASYISQGVNEQFF

j_call: TRBJ2-3
clone_size: -
v_call: TRBV7-7
d_call: -
cdr3_nt: TGTGCTAGCAGCTTTGGAGTAGGAGACACAGATACGCAGTATTTT
cdr3_aa: CASSFGVGDTDTQYF

j_call: TRBJ2-5
clone_size: -
v_call: TRBV3-1
d_call: -
cdr3_nt: TGTGCCAGCAGCCCAGCCGGGCAGGGAGAGACCCAGTACTTC
cdr3_aa: CASSPAGQGETQYF

j_call: TRBJ2-1
clone_size: -
v_call: TRBV14
d_call: -
cdr3_nt: TGTGCCAGCAGCCATGTCCGGGCCGGGAATGAGCAGTTCTTC
cdr3_aa: CASSHVRAGNEQFF

j_call: TRBJ2-7
clone_size: many
v_call: TRBV12-3/TRBV12-4
d_call: -
cdr3_nt: TGTGCCAGCAGTCCCCGGGGAGTGGGGGCGTACGAGCAGTACTTC
cdr3_aa: CASSPRGVGAYEQYF

j_call: TRBJ2-7
clone_size: -
v_call: TRBV27
d_call: -
cdr3_nt: TGTGCCAGCAGCTATGGGAGGGGGGGCTCCTACGAGCAGTACTTC
cdr3_aa: CASSYGRGGSYEQYF

j_call: TRBJ2-3
clone_size: many
v_call: TRBV11-2
d_call: -
cdr3_nt: TGTGCCAGCAGCCAAGGGGGACTGTTCACAGATACGCAGTATTTT
cdr3_aa: CASSQGGLFTDTQYF

j_call: TRBJ2-7
clone_size: few
v_call: TRBV10-3
d_call: -
cdr3_nt: TGTGCCATCAGTGAGCCAGAGGACTCAGGATACGAGCAGTACTTC
cdr3_aa: CAISEPEDSGYEQYF

j_call: TRBJ2-5
clone_size: -
v_call: TRBV4-3
d_call: -
cdr3_nt: TGCGCCAGCAGCCAAGAACTAGCCGATGGAGGGACCCAGTACTTC
cdr3_aa: CASSQELADGGTQYF

j_call: TRBJ2-7
clone_size: many
v_call: TRBV5-1
d_call: -
cdr3_nt: TGCGCCAGCAGAACGGACGCTACCTACGAGCAGTACTTC
cdr3_aa: CASRTDATYEQYF

j_call: TRBJ2-4
clone_size: -
v_call: TRBV7-9
d_call: -
cdr3_nt: TGTGCCAGCAGCTTAAATGTCCTCGGGAAAAACATTCAGTACTTC
cdr3_aa: CASSLNVLGKNIQYF

j_call: TRBJ2-1
clone_size: many
v_call: TRBV29-1
d_call: TRBD1
cdr3_nt: TGCAGCCCGTGGGGACAGCGAACGTACAATGAGCAGTTCTTC
cdr3_aa: CSPWGQRTYNEQFF

j_call: TRBJ1-1
clone_size: many
v_call: TRBV28
d_call: -
cdr3_nt: TGTGCCAGCAGTTTTCGGGTGAACACTGAAGCTTTCTTT
cdr3_aa: CASSFRVNTEAFF

j_call: TRBJ2-7
clone_size: few
v_call: TRBV11-2
d_call: -
cdr3_nt: TGTGCCTCCCGGGACATGCTCTACGAGCAGTACTTC
cdr3_aa: CASRDMLYEQYF

j_call: TRBJ2-1
clone_size: few
v_call: TRBV6-2/TRBV6-3
d_call: TRBD2
cdr3_nt: TGTGCCAGCAGTCCACTAGCGGGAGGTGAGCAGTTCTTC
cdr3_aa: CASSPLAGGEQFF

j_call: TRBJ2-7
clone_size: few
v_call: TRBV4-3
d_call: -
cdr3_nt: TGCGCCAGCAGCCATACGCCTAGCTCCTACGAGCAGTACTTC
cdr3_aa: CASSHTPSSYEQYF

j_call: TRBJ2-1
clone_size: few
v_call: TRBV7-9
d_call: -
cdr3_nt: TGTGCCAGCAGCTTACGGACACCCGAGACTTACAATGAGCAGTTCTTC
cdr3_aa: CASSLRTPETYNEQFF

j_call: TRBJ2-3
clone_size: many
v_call: TRBV6-1
d_call: -
cdr3_nt: TGTGCCAGCAAAGAGGGGCCAGGGCCTCTATCTAGCACAGATACGCAGTATTTT
cdr3_aa: CASKEGPGPLSSTDTQYF

j_call: TRBJ2-1
clone_size: few
v_call: TRBV7-9
d_call: -
cdr3_nt: TGTGCCAGCAGCTTCTTAGCGTTGAATGAGCAGTTCTTC
cdr3_aa: CASSFLALNEQFF

j_call: TRBJ2-7
clone_size: few
v_call: TRBV20-1
d_call: -
cdr3_nt: TGCAGTGCTAGAGATTTGGGTAGTCTCTCCTACGAGCAGTACTTC
cdr3_aa: CSARDLGSLSYEQYF

j_call: TRBJ1-1
clone_size: many
v_call: TRBV12-3/TRBV12-4
d_call: -
cdr3_nt: TGTGCCAGCAGTTTAGGTCCAGTCACTGAAGCTTTCTTT
cdr3_aa: CASSLGPVTEAFF

j_call: TRBJ2-5
clone_size: many
v_call: TRBV6-5
d_call: -
cdr3_nt: TGTGCCAGCAGTTACTCTGACAGCCGAGGGGAGACCCAGTACTTC
cdr3_aa: CASSYSDSRGETQYF

j_call: TRBJ2-3
clone_size: -
v_call: TRBV12-3/TRBV12-4
d_call: -
cdr3_nt: TGTGCCAGCAGCCCGCCACTTAGCACAGATACGCAGTATTTT
cdr3_aa: CASSPPLSTDTQYF

j_call: TRBJ2-7
clone_size: few
v_call: TRBV20-1
d_call: -
cdr3_nt: TGCAGTGCTAGAGATGGATACAGCGGTTACGAGCAGTACTTC
cdr3_aa: CSARDGYSGYEQYF

j_call: TRBJ1-4
clone_size: many
v_call: TRBV5-1
d_call: -
cdr3_nt: TGCGCCAGCAGCCTTCTGGAGGGCACTAATGAAAAACTGTTTTTT
cdr3_aa: CASSLLEGTNEKLFF